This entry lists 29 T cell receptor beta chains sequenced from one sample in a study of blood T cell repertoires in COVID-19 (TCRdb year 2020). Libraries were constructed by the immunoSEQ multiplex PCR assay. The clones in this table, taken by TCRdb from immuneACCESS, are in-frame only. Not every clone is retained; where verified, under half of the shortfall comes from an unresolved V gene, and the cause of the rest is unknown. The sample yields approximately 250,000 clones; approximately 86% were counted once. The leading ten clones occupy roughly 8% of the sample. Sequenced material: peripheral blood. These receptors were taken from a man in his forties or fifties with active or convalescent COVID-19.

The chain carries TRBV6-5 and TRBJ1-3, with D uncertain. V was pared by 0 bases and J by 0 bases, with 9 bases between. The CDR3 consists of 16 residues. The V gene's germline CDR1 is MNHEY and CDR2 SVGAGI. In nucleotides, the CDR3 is TGTGCCAGCAGTTACTCGCGGGGAAGCTCTGGAAACACCATATATTTT. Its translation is CASSYSRGSSGNTIYF.

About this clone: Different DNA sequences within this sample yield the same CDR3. As DNA, the CDR3 is TGTGCCATCAGACAGGGTAATGAAAAACTGTTTTTT. Its translation: CAIRQGNEKLFF. The chain recombines TRBV10-3 with TRBJ1-4, with D possibly matching TRBD1 (6 bases). The CDR3 has 12 amino acids. V gave up 6 bases and J gave up 4 bases, with 6 bases separating them. Germline V CDR1 and CDR2: ENHRY, SYGVKD.

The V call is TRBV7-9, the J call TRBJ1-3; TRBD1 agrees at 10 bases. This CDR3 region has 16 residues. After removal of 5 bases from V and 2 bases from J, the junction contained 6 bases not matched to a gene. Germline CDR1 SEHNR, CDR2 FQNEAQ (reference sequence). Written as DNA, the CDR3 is TGTGCCAGCAGCCCAGCCGGGACAGGGGCTGGAAACACCATATATTTT. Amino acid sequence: CASSPAGTGAGNTIYF.

The CDR3 protein is CASTQIPTSGRSNEQFF. CDR3 DNA sequence: TGTGCCAGCACCCAAATACCAACTAGCGGGAGAAGTAATGAGCAGTTCTTC. This rearrangement joins TRBV7-8 to TRBJ2-1; 11 bases match TRBD2. Germline assignment: CDR1 SGHVS and CDR2 FQNEAQ. The CDR3 length is 17 residues. J lost 7 bases, V lost 7 bases, and 15 bases had no gene match.

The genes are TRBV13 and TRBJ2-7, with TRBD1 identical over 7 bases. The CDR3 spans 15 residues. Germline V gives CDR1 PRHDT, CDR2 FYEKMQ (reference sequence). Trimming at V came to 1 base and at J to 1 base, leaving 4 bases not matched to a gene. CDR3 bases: TGTGCCAGCAGCTTAGCCGGACAGGTTTCCTACGAGCAGTACTTC. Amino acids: CASSLAGQVSYEQYF. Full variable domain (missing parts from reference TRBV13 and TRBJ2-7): AAGVIQSPRHLIKEKRETATLKCYPIPRHDTVYWYQQGPGQDPQFLISFYEKMQSDKGSIPDRFSAQQFSDYHSELNMSSLELGDSALYFCASSLAGQVSYEQYFGPGTRLTVT.

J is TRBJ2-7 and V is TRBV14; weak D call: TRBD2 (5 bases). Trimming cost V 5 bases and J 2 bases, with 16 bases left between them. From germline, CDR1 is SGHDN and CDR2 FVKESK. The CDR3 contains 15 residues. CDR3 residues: CASSTRLNPPYEQYF. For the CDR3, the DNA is TGTGCCAGCAGCACCAGACTAAACCCTCCCTACGAGCAGTACTTC. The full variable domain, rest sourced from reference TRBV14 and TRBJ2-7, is EAGVTQFPSHSVIEKGQTVTLRCDPISGHDNLYWYRRVMGKEIKFLLHFVKESKQDESGMPNNRFLAERTGGTYSTLKVQPAELEDSGVYFCASSTRLNPPYEQYFGPGTRLTVT.

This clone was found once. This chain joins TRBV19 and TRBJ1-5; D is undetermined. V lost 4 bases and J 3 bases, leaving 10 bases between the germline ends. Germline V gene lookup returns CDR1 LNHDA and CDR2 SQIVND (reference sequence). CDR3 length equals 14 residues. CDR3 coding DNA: TGTGCCAGTAGTACGATCACCTACAATCAGCCCCAGCATTTT. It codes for CASSTITYNQPQHF. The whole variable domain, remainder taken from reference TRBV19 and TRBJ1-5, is DGGITQSPKYLFRKEGQNVTLSCEQNLNHDAMYWYRQDPGQGLRLIYYSQIVNDFQKGDIAEGYSVSREKKESFPLTVTSAQKNPTAFYLCASSTITYNQPQHFGDGTRLSIL.

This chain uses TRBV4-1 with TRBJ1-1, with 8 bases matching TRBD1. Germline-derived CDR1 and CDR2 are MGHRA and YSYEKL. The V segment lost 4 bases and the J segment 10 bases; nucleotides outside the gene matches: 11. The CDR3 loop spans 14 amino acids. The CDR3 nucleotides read TGCGCCAGCAGCCTCTACTCCGGGACAGGAGGAGCTTTCTTT. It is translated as CASSLYSGTGGAFF.

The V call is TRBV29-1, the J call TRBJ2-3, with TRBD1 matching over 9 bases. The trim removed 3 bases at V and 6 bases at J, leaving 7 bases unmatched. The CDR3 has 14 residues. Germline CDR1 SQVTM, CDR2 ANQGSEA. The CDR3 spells CSVDRDREVDTQYF. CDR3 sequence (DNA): TGCAGCGTTGACCGGGACAGGGAGGTCGATACGCAGTATTTT.

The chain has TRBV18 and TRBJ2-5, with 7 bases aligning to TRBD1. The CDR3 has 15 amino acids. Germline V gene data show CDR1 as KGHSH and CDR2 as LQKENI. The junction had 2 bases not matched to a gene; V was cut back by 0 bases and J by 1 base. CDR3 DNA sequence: TGTGCCAGCTCACCACCGACAGGGCTCCAAGAGACCCAGTACTTC. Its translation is CASSPPTGLQETQYF.

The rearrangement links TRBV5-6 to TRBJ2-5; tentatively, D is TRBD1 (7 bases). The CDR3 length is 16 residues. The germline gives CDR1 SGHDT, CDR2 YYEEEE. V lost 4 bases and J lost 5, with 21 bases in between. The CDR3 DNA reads TGTGCCAGCAGCGGCGGAATACAGGGGACTGGGGAGACCCAGTACTTC. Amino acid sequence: CASSGGIQGTGETQYF.

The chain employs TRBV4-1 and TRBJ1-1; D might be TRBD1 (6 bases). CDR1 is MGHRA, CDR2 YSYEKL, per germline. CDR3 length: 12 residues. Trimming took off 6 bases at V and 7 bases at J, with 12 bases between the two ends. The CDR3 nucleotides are TGCGCCAGCAGTCCCGAGACAGGTGAAGCTTTCTTT. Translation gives CASSPETGEAFF.

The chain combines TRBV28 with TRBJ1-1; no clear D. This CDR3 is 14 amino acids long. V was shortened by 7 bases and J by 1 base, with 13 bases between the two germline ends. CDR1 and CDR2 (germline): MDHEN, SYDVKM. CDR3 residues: CASTLAAGNTEAFF. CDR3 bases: TGTGCCAGCACCCTTGCGGCTGGGAACACTGAAGCTTTCTTT. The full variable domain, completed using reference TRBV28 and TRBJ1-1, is DVKVTQSSRYLVKRTGEKVFLECVQDMDHENMFWYRQDPGLGLRLIYFSYDVKMKEKGDIPEGYSVSREKKERFSLILESASTNQTSMYLCASTLAAGNTEAFFGQGTRLTVV.

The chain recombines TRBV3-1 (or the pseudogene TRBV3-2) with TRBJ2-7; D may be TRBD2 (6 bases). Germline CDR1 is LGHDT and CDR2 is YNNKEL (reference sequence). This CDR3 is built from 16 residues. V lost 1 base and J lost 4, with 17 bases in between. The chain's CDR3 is CASSQVVGDFVYEQYF. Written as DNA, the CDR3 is TGTGCCAGCAGCCAAGTGGTAGGGGACTTTGTATACGAGCAGTACTTC.

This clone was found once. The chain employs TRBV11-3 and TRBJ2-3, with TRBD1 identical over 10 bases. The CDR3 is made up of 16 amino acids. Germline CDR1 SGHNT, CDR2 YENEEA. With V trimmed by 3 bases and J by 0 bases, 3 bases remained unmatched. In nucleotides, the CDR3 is TGTGCCAGCAGCTTCGGGACAGGGGCTAGCACAGATACGCAGTATTTT. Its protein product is CASSFGTGASTDTQYF.

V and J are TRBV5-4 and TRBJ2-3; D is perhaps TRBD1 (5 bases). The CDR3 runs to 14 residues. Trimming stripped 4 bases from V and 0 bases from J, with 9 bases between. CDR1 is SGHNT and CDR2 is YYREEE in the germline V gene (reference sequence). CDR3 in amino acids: CASSAGWSTDTQYF. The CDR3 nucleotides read TGTGCCAGCAGCGCAGGGTGGAGCACAGATACGCAGTATTTT.

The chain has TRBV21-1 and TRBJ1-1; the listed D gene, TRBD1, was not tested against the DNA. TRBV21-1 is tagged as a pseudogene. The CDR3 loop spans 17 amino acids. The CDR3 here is CASSKRGGGGKNTEAFF. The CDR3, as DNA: TGTGCCAGCAGCAAACGGGGCGGAGGGGGCAAAAACACTGAAGCTTTCTTT.

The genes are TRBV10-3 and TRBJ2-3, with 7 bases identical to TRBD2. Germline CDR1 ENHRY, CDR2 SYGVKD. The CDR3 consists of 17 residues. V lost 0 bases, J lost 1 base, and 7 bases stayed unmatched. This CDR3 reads CAISESETSRGTDTQYF. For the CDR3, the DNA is TGTGCCATCAGTGAGTCGGAGACTAGCAGAGGCACAGATACGCAGTATTTT.

The CDR3 DNA sequence: TGTGCCAGCAGCGGGACTAGCGGGAGGGCAGATACGCAGTATTTT. It codes for CASSGTSGRADTQYF. This chain joins TRBV5-4 and TRBJ2-3; TRBD2 aligns across 16 bases. CDR3 length equals 15 residues. The germline V gene encodes CDR1 SGHNT and CDR2 YYREEE (reference sequence). The ends lost 4 bases at V and 4 bases at J; junction bases unmatched: 0.

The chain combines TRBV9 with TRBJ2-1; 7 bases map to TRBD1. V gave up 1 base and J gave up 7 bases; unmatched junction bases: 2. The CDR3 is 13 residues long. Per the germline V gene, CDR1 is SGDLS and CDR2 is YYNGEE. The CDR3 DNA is TGTGCCAGCAGCGTACAGACAGGGAATGAGCAGTTCTTC. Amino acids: CASSVQTGNEQFF. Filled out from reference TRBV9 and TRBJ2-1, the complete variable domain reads DSGVTQTPKHLITATGQRVTLRCSPRSGDLSVYWYQQSLDQGLQFLIQYYNGEERAKGNILERFSAQQFPDLHSELNLSSLELGDSALYFCASSVQTGNEQFFGPGTRLTVL.

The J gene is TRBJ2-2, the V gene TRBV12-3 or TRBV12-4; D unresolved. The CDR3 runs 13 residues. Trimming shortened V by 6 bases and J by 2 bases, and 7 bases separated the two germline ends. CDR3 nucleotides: TGTGCCAGCAGAGACTCCAACACCGGGGAGCTGTTTTTT. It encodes CASRDSNTGELFF.

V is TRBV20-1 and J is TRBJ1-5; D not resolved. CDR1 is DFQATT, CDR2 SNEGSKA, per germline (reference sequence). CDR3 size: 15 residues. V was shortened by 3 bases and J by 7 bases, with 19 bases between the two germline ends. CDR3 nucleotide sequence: TGCAGTGCTAGTAACTCCGGTCTAGCGGGCCAGCCCCAGCATTTT. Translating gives CSASNSGLAGQPQHF.

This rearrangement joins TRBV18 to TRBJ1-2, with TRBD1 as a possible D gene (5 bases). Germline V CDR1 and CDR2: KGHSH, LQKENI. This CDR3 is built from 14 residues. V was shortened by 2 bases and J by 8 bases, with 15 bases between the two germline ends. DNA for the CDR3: TGTGCCAGCTCACCAAATTCCAAGCAGGGCGGCTACACCTTC. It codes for CASSPNSKQGGYTF.

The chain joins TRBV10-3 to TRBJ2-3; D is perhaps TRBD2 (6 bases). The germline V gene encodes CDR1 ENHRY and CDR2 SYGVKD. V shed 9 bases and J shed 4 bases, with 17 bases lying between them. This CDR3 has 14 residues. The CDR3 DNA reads TGTGCCATTAGCGGTGGGAGAGGGTCAGATACGCAGTATTTT. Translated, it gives CAISGGRGSDTQYF.

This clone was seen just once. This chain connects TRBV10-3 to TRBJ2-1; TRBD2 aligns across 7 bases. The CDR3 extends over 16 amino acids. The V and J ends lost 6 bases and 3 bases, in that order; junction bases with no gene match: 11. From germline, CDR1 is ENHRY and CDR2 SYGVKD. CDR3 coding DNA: TGTGCCATCAGCGATAGACGGGGGGTTGGCTACAATGAGCAGTTCTTC. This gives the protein CAISDRRGVGYNEQFF.

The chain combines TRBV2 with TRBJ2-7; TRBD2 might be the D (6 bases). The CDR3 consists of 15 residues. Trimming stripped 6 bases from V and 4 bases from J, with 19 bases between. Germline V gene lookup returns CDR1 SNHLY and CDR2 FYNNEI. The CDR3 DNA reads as TGTGCCAGCAGAGTAACAGGACTGGGAGGATACGAGCAGTACTTC. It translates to CASRVTGLGGYEQYF.

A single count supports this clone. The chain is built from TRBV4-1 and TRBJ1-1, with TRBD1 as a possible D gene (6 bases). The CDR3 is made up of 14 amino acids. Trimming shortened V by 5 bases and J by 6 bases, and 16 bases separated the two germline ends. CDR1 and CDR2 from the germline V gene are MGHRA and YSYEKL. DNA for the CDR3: TGCGCCAGCAGCTTAGTTTCAGGGGCTGCTGAAGCTTTCTTT. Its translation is CASSLVSGAAEAFF.

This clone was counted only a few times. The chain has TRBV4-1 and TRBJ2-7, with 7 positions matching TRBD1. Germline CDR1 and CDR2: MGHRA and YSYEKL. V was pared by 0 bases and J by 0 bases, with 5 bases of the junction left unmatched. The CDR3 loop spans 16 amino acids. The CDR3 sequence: CASSQESGTDSYEQYF. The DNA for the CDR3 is TGCGCCAGCAGCCAAGAATCGGGGACAGACTCCTACGAGCAGTACTTC.

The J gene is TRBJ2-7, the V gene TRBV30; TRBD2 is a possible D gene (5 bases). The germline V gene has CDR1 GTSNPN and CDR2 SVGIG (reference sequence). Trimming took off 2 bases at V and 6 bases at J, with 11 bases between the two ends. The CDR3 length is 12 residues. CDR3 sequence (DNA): TGTGCCTGGAGTAGGACTCGGGGCGAGCAGTACTTC. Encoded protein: CAWSRTRGEQYF.